These 28 T cell receptor beta chains originate from one sample sequenced in a study of T cell responses to AZD1222 COVID-19 vaccine. Measured with immunoSEQ multiplex PCR; TCRdb has only the in-frame clones, and not every one. The sample records 100,000 or so clones, approximately 90% being singletons. This sample comprised peripheral blood, obtained on day 0 of AZD1222 vaccination. These receptors were collected from an adult in good health.

The V and J genes are TRBV7-2 and TRBJ1-5; D is ambiguous. The CDR3 has 13 residues. Germline values: CDR1 SGHTA, CDR2 FQGNSA. Trimming took 1 base from V and 7 from J, leaving 8 bases between them. Written as DNA, the CDR3 is TGTGCCAGCAGCTTAGTTTCGGGACAGCCCCAGCATTTT. This sequence encodes CASSLVSGQPQHF.

This clone appeared a single time. The V call is TRBV3-1 (or the pseudogene TRBV3-2), the J call TRBJ2-7, with 9 nucleotides matching TRBD2. J gave up 2 bases and V 0 bases, and 11 bases lay outside the gene matches. The germline V gene has CDR1 LGHDT and CDR2 YNNKEL (reference sequence). This CDR3 contains 18 residues. CDR3 DNA sequence: TGTGCCAGCAGCCAAGAGGCCAGGAGCGGGAGGACCACCTACGAGCAGTACGTC. Translated: CASSQEARSGRTTYEQYV.

This clone was counted only a few times. This chain connects TRBV15 to TRBJ1-1, with TRBD1 as a possible D gene (5 bases). V was pared by 0 bases and J by 2 bases, with 13 bases between. The CDR3 totals 16 residues. CDR1 and CDR2 (germline): LNHNV, YYDKDF (reference sequence). The CDR3 bases are TGTGCCACCAGCAGAGATTTAGGGGCGGTAAACACTGAAGCTTTCTTT. Translation gives CATSRDLGAVNTEAFF.

This clone was detected only once. J is TRBJ2-3 and V is TRBV13; 9 nucleotides match TRBD2. The CDR3 extends over 15 amino acids. The germline CDR1 and CDR2 sequences are PRHDT and FYEKMQ (reference sequence). V lost 5 bases to trimming and J lost 3 bases; unmatched junction nucleotides: 6. This CDR3 is CASSRRGGRTDTQYF. The CDR3 nucleotides read TGTGCCAGCAGCCGGCGGGGGGGCCGTACAGATACGCAGTATTTT.

This chain joins TRBV25-1 and TRBJ1-4; 7 positions match TRBD1. V lost 3 bases and J lost 7; bases outside the gene matches: 11. Germline CDR1 MGHDK, CDR2 SYGVNS. This CDR3 spans 16 amino acids. The CDR3 DNA follows: TGTGCCAGCAGTGATTTTCGGAACAGGGGAGGTGAAAAACTGTTTTTT. It specifies CASSDFRNRGGEKLFF.

This chain connects TRBV11-2 to TRBJ1-2, with D possibly TRBD1 on 6 matching bases. This CDR3 contains 15 residues. Trimming removed 7 bases from V and 5 bases from J, with 20 bases in between. Germline loops: CDR1 SGHAT, CDR2 FQNNGV. CDR3 coding DNA: TGTGCCAGCACCCCTGGACAGTCATCGGGATATGGCTACACCTTC. Translation gives CASTPGQSSGYGYTF.

The chain carries TRBV5-1 and TRBJ2-6; D call uncertain. Deletions cut 1 base from V and 2 bases from J, with 7 bases between. The germline V gene encodes CDR1 SGHRS and CDR2 YFSETQ. CDR3 length: 15 residues. CDR3 residues: CASSLLQPGANVLTF. The CDR3 DNA reads TGCGCCAGCAGCTTGCTGCAGCCTGGGGCCAACGTCCTGACTTTC.

The V call is TRBV7-2, the J call TRBJ2-2, with D possibly being TRBD2 (6 bases). Trimming took 7 bases from V and 4 from J, leaving 13 bases between them. This CDR3 has 14 amino acids. Germline CDR1 and CDR2: SGHTA and FQGNSA. The CDR3, as DNA: TGTGCCAGCATCCTAGAGCGGGCCACCGGGGAGCTGTTTTTT. As protein: CASILERATGELFF.

V is TRBV27 and J is TRBJ1-2; no firm D call. The germline CDR1 and CDR2 sequences are MNHEY and SMNVEV (reference sequence). V lost 6 bases and J 5 bases, leaving 16 bases between the germline ends. The CDR3 has 14 residues. CDR3 loop: CASRQNLFPYGYTF. The DNA of the CDR3 is TGTGCCAGCAGGCAAAACCTCTTCCCTTATGGCTACACCTTC.

J is TRBJ1-1 and V is TRBV3-1 (or the pseudogene TRBV3-2), with D unclear. This CDR3 is 12 amino acids long. V shed 4 bases and J shed 3 bases, with 6 bases lying between them. Germline CDR1 and CDR2: LGHDT and YNNKEL (reference sequence). CDR3 sequence (DNA): TGTGCCAGCAGCCGACACTACACTGAAGCTTTCTTT. Its protein is CASSRHYTEAFF.

The genes are TRBV5-4 and TRBJ1-4, with a possible D match to TRBD1 (5 bases). Trimming removed 3 bases from V and 7 bases from J, with 13 bases in between. CDR1 and CDR2 from the germline V gene are SGHNT and YYREEE (reference sequence). The CDR3 length is 14 residues. CDR3 nucleotides: TGTGCCAGCAGCTCCCGCAGGGCTAGTGAAAAACTGTTTTTT. Translating it yields CASSSRRASEKLFF.

This clone was picked up one time. J is TRBJ1-1 and V is TRBV6-6; tentatively, D is TRBD1 (5 bases). The CDR3 is 12 amino acids. The germline V gene encodes CDR1 MNHNY and CDR2 SVGAGI (reference sequence). Trimming shortened V by 4 bases and J by 5 bases, and 8 bases separated the two germline ends. The CDR3 DNA is TGTGCCAGCAGTTCGGGGGGGACTGAAGCTTTCTTT. Translation: CASSSGGTEAFF.

V and J are TRBV2 and TRBJ1-2; D call uncertain. The CDR3 spans 13 residues. Trimming cost V 6 bases and J 2 bases, with 10 bases left between them. Per the germline V gene, CDR1 is SNHLY and CDR2 is FYNNEI. CDR3 sequence reads: CASRLHSNYGYTF. CDR3 in DNA: TGTGCCAGCAGGCTACACAGCAACTATGGCTACACCTTC.

This clone was counted once. The rearrangement uses TRBV7-2 and TRBJ1-1; TRBD1 is a possible D gene (6 bases). Per germline, CDR1 SGHTA and CDR2 FQGNSA. V lost 1 base and J lost 0, with 9 bases in between. The CDR3 runs to 15 residues. CDR3 sequence (DNA): TGTGCCAGCAGCTTAGGGGGGGCCATGAACACTGAAGCTTTCTTT. It is translated as CASSLGGAMNTEAFF.

V usage is TRBV11-1 and J usage is TRBJ1-2; D might be TRBD1 (6 bases). Looked up from germline, CDR1 is SGHAT and CDR2 is FQDESV (reference sequence). Trimming left V 5 bases short and J 5 bases short, with 12 bases between. The CDR3 length is 13 residues. As DNA, the CDR3 is TGTGCCAGCAGCCAACAGGGATTGTATGGCTACACCTTC. Translated, it gives CASSQQGLYGYTF.

This clone was seen a single time. V and J are TRBV15 and TRBJ1-2; 8 nucleotides line up with TRBD1. The CDR3 has 15 residues. Unmatched junction bases numbered 11, after V lost 3 bases and J lost 8 bases. The V gene's germline CDR1 is LNHNV and CDR2 YYDKDF (reference sequence). This CDR3 reads CATSRGTGLTGGYTF. The CDR3, as DNA: TGTGCCACCAGCAGGGGGACAGGTTTAACAGGCGGCTACACCTTC. Variable domain in full (rest from reference TRBV15 and TRBJ1-2): DAMVIQNPRYQVTQFGKPVTLSCSQTLNHNVMYWYQQKSSQAPKLLFHYYDKDFNNEADTPDNFQSRRPNTSFCFLDIRSPGLGDTAMYLCATSRGTGLTGGYTFGSGTRLTVV.

The chain carries TRBV6-1 and TRBJ1-2; D gene ambiguous. The CDR3 runs 14 residues. Trimming cost V 1 base and J 6 bases, with 12 bases left between them. Germline CDR1 reads MNHNS; CDR2 reads SASEGT. The CDR3 DNA reads TGTGCCAGCAGTGAAGGTTTTCCTCCGCATGGCTACACCTTC. This gives the protein CASSEGFPPHGYTF.

The rearrangement joins TRBV6-2 or TRBV6-3 to TRBJ2-1; D may be TRBD2 (6 bases). The CDR3 has 15 residues. CDR1 and CDR2 from the germline V gene are MNHEY and SVGEGT. Trimming cost V 3 bases and J 9 bases, with 18 bases left between them. In nucleotides, the CDR3 is TGTGCCAGCAGTTATGGTGGAGGGCCGCCGGCTGAGCAGTTCTTC. Amino acids: CASSYGGGPPAEQFF.

CDR3 sequence: CASSPKFRAFF. The CDR3 DNA is TGTGCCAGCAGTCCTAAATTTCGTGCTTTCTTT. J is TRBJ1-1 and V is TRBV6-5; D unclear. This CDR3 comprises 11 residues. Trimming shortened V by 5 bases and J by 11 bases, and 12 bases separated the two germline ends. Germline CDR1 MNHEY, CDR2 SVGAGI.

This clone was observed a handful of times. The chain has TRBV20-1 and TRBJ1-1, with no clear D. The CDR3 length is 11 residues. The germline gives CDR1 DFQATT, CDR2 SNEGSKA (reference sequence). Deletions cut 6 bases from V and 11 bases from J, with 16 bases between. CDR3 amino acids: CSAPDGKSAFF. Here the CDR3 DNA reads TGCAGTGCCCCGGACGGAAAGTCGGCTTTCTTT.

This chain uses TRBV30 with TRBJ1-5; D unclear. The CDR3 extends over 13 amino acids. Germline CDR1 and CDR2: GTSNPN and SVGIG (reference sequence). V lost 1 base and J lost 9, with 13 bases in between. The DNA for the CDR3 is TGTGCCTGGAGTGCGGCCCCCGGTCTGCCCCAGCATTTT. This gives the protein CAWSAAPGLPQHF. Drawing the rest from reference TRBV30 and TRBJ1-5, the complete variable domain is SQTIHQWPATLVQPVGSPLSLECTVEGTSNPNLYWYRQAAGRGLQLLFYSVGIGQISSEVPQNLSASRPQDRQFILSSKKLLLSDSGFYLCAWSAAPGLPQHFGDGTRLSIL.

The chain carries TRBV11-2 and TRBJ1-5; D uncertain. This CDR3 contains 13 residues. Per the germline V gene, CDR1 is SGHAT and CDR2 is FQNNGV. Trimming left V 1 base short and J 1 base short, with 2 bases between. The chain's CDR3 is CASSLGSNQPQHF. In DNA, the CDR3 is TGTGCCAGCAGCTTAGGAAGCAATCAGCCCCAGCATTTT.

This clone has a single count. The V call is TRBV29-1, the J call TRBJ2-7; TRBD1 aligns across 9 bases. Germline V CDR1 and CDR2: SQVTM, ANQGSEA. The CDR3 is 15 amino acids. Trimming took 4 bases from V and 0 from J; bases not matched to a gene: 7. CDR3 amino acids: CSVVKGDRASYEQYF. In DNA, the CDR3 is TGCAGCGTTGTAAAGGGGGACAGGGCCTCCTACGAGCAGTACTTC.

V gene TRBV9 combines with J gene TRBJ2-1; 7 bases match TRBD1. Germline trimming cut 0 bases from V and 6 bases from J; bases unmatched to any gene: 6. This CDR3 region has 15 residues. Per the germline V gene, CDR1 is SGDLS and CDR2 is YYNGEE. CDR3 coding DNA: TGTGCCAGCAGCGTAGGTGGGACAGCCCTCAATGAGCAGTTCTTC. Its translation is CASSVGGTALNEQFF.

The rearrangement links TRBV6-1 to TRBJ2-7; TRBD2 might be the D (6 bases). The CDR3 runs to 16 residues. CDR1 is MNHNS, CDR2 SASEGT, per germline. CDR3 sequence reads: CASNEPGLLGSYEQYV. The CDR3 region has the DNA TGTGCCAGCAATGAACCGGGACTCCTGGGCTCCTACGAGCAGTACGTC.

The rearrangement uses TRBV18 and TRBJ2-7; D not resolved. Trimming removed 5 bases at V and 2 bases at J, with 13 bases between. CDR3 size: 14 residues. Germline lookup yields CDR1 KGHSH and CDR2 LQKENI. The CDR3 DNA sequence: TGTGCCAGCTCAGGTCAAGCTACCCCCTACGAGCAGTACGTC. Encoded protein: CASSGQATPYEQYV.

This clone showed up just once. The chain carries TRBV5-5 and TRBJ2-7, with 7 nucleotides matching TRBD1. The junction had 3 bases not matched to a gene; V was cut back by 2 bases and J by 1 base. CDR3 length equals 14 residues. From germline, CDR1 is SGHKS and CDR2 YYEKEE (reference sequence). CDR3 DNA: TGTGCCAGCAGCTTCTGGACAGGTTCCTACGAGCAGTACGTC. Its protein is CASSFWTGSYEQYV.

V and J are TRBV5-6 and TRBJ2-7; 13 nucleotides align to TRBD2. Germline V lookup: CDR1 SGHDT, CDR2 YYEEEE. This CDR3 is 16 amino acids long. Unmatched junction bases numbered 5, after V lost 4 bases and J lost 1 base. CDR3 residues: CASSPRTSGRSYEQYV. DNA of the CDR3: TGTGCCAGCAGCCCTCGGACTAGCGGGAGATCCTACGAGCAGTACGTC.